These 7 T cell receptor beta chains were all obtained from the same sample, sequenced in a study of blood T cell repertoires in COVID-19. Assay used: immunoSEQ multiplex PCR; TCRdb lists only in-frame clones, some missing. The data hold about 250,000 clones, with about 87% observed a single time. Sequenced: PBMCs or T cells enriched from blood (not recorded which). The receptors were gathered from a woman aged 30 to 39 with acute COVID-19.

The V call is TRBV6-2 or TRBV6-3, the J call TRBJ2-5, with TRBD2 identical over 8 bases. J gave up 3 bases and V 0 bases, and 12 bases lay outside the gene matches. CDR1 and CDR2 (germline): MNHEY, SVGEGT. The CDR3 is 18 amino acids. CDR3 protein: CASSYSLGIGGVEETQYF. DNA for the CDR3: TGTGCCAGCAGTTACTCCTTGGGCATCGGGGGGGTTGAAGAGACCCAGTACTTC.

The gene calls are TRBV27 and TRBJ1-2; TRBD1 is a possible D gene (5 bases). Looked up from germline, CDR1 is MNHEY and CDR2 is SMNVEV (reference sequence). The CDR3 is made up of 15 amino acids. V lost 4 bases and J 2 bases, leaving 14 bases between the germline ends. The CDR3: CASSSSGFRNYGYTF. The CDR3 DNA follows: TGTGCCAGCAGTTCCTCAGGGTTTCGGAACTATGGCTACACCTTC.

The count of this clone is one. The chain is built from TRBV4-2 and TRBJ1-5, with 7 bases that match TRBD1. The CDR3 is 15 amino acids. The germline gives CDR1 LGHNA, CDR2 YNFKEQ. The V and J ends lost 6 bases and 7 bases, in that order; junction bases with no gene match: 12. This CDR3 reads CASRRPDRVDQPQHF. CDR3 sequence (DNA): TGTGCCAGCAGAAGACCCGACAGGGTGGACCAGCCCCAGCATTTT.

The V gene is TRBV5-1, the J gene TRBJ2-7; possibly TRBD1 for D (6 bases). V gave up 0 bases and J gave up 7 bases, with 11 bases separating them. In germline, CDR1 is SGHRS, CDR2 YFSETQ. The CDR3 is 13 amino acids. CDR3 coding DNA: TGCGCCAGCAGCTTGGGGGGGCCTAGTGAGCAGTACTTC. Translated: CASSLGGPSEQYF.

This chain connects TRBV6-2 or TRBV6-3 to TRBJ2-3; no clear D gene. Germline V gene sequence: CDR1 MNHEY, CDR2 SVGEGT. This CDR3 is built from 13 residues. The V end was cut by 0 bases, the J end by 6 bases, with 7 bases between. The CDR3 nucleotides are TGTGCCAGCAGTTACTCCCCCCTGGATACGCAGTATTTT. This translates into CASSYSPLDTQYF.

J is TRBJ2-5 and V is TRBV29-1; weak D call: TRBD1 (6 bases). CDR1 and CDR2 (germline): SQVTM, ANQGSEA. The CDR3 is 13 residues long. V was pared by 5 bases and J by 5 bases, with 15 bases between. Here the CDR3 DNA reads TGCAGCGTTAGGGACACCACTTGGGAGACCCAGTACTTC. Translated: CSVRDTTWETQYF.

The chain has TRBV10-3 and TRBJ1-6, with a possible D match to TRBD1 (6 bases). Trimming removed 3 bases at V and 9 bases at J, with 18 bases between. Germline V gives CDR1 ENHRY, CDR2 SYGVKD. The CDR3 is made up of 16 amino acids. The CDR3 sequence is CAISDAGTLGGSPLHF. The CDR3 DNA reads TGTGCCATCAGTGATGCCGGGACCCTAGGGGGTTCACCCCTCCACTTT.